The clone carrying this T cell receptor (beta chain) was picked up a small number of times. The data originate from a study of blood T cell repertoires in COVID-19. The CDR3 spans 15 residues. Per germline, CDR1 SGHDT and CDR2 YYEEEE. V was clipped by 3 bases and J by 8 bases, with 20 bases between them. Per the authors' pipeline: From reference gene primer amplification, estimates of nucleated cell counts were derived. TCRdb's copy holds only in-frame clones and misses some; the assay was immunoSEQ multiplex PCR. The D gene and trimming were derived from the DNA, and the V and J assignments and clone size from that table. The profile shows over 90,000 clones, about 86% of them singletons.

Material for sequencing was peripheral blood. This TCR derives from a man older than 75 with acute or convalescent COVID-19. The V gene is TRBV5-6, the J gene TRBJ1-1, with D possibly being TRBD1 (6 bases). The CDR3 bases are TGTGCCAGCAGCTCGGGGCAGGGAGGGGGGATGGAAGCTTTCTTT. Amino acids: CASSSGQGGGMEAFF. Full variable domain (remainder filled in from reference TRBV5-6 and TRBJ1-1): DAGVTQSPTHLIKTRGQQVTLRCSPKSGHDTVSWYQQALGQGPQFIFQYYEEEERQRGNFPDRFSGHQFPNYSSELNVNALLLGDSALYLCASSSGQGGGMEAFFGQGTRLTVV.